This TCR beta chain was captured by sequencing in a study of blood T cells in healthy people across ages. This CDR3 contains 15 residues. The V segment lost 5 bases and the J segment 6 bases; nucleotides outside the gene matches: 10. Germline CDR1 MNHEY, CDR2 SMNVEV (reference sequence). The use of a sample-barcoded 5' primer and a J-beta primer mix characterized a second PCR of about 7 to 12 cycles. TCRdb re-called the 5' RACE reads with MiXCR, one entry per CDR3 protein. The sample shows 1.5 million to 2 million distinct CDR3 sequences, just under 50% of them seen only once. The receptor's source is a woman aged 40 to 50 in good health. The specimen was blood. The rearrangement joins TRBV27 to TRBJ1-5, with 7 bases aligning to TRBD1. Written as DNA, the CDR3 is TGTGCCAGCAGTCTCCACGGGACAGTAAGTCAGCCCCAGCATTTT. Protein sequence: CASSLHGTVSQPQHF.